Following are 20 T cell receptor beta chains from one sample sequenced in a study of cytomegalovirus exposure and HLA in healthy donors. In the PCR, 60 Vbeta and 13 Jbeta primers were used. The method was immunoSEQ multiplex PCR; TCRdb's version includes in-frame clones alone and lacks a portion of them. In the table there are about 170,000 clones, around 84% of which are singletons. Sequencing used PBMCs. These receptors came from a man younger than 40 in good health and CMV-seropositive.

This chain joins TRBV7-9 and TRBJ2-5; no reliable D call. This CDR3 is built from 11 residues. Trimming took off 3 bases at V and 5 bases at J, with 4 bases between the two ends. Germline V lookup: CDR1 SEHNR, CDR2 FQNEAQ (reference sequence). The CDR3 loop reads CASSFSETQYF. CDR3 nucleotide sequence: TGTGCCAGCAGCTTTTCGGAGACCCAGTACTTC.

The genes are TRBV2 and TRBJ1-2; 7 positions agree with TRBD1. With 5 bases clipped from V and 11 bases from J, the junction kept 11 bases outside the gene matches. Germline lookup yields CDR1 SNHLY and CDR2 FYNNEI. This CDR3 is built from 13 residues. CDR3 region: CASSREGALGYTF. The CDR3 DNA follows: TGTGCCAGCAGTCGGGAGGGGGCTTTGGGATACACCTTC.

The chain has TRBV15 and TRBJ2-1; the match to TRBD1 covers 11 bases. With V trimmed by 0 bases and J by 8 bases, 6 bases remained unmatched. Looked up from germline, CDR1 is LNHNV and CDR2 is YYDKDF (reference sequence). The CDR3 consists of 16 residues. The CDR3 region is CATSREMDRGHDEQFF. CDR3 DNA sequence: TGTGCCACCAGCAGAGAAATGGACAGGGGGCACGATGAGCAGTTCTTC.

The rearrangement links TRBV30 to TRBJ2-7; D perhaps matches TRBD2 (5 bases). Per germline, CDR1 GTSNPN and CDR2 SVGIG (reference sequence). Deletions cut 8 bases from V and 3 bases from J, with 14 bases between. CDR3 length equals 12 residues. CDR3 amino acids: CAQIGRGYEQYF. As DNA, the CDR3 is TGTGCCCAAATCGGCCGGGGCTACGAGCAGTACTTC.

This clone was detected a few times. The V and J genes are TRBV5-4 and TRBJ1-4; TRBD1 is a possible D gene (5 bases). The CDR3 runs to 16 residues. CDR1 and CDR2 (germline): SGHNT, YYREEE (reference sequence). Trimming took off 2 bases at V and 0 bases at J, with 11 bases between the two ends. The CDR3 DNA follows: TGTGCCAGCAGCTTAAGACAGCCGGCAACTAATGAAAAACTGTTTTTT. Translating gives CASSLRQPATNEKLFF.

The V call is TRBV6-4, the J call TRBJ2-1; TRBD2 matches 13 bases. With V trimmed by 2 bases and J by 8 bases, 0 bases remained unmatched. CDR3 length: 14 residues. Germline CDR1 and CDR2: MRHNA and SNTAGT. The CDR3 nucleotides read TGTGCCAGCAGTGACGGACTAGCGGGAGATGAGCAGTTCTTC. Translating it yields CASSDGLAGDEQFF.

The chain is built from TRBV5-1 and TRBJ2-1; 7 nucleotides align to TRBD2. Germline CDR1 reads SGHRS; CDR2 reads YFSETQ. The CDR3 covers 16 residues. With V trimmed by 6 bases and J by 5 bases, 14 bases remained unmatched. CDR3 coding DNA: TGCGCCAGCAAACCGGGCGGGAGTAGTTTCGACAATGAGCAGTTCTTC. This gives the protein CASKPGGSSFDNEQFF.

The chain has TRBV18 and TRBJ2-1, with 8 bases identical to TRBD2. The CDR3 is 17 amino acids. The germline CDR1 and CDR2 sequences are KGHSH and LQKENI. V gave up 2 bases and J gave up 6 bases; unmatched junction bases: 12. CDR3 sequence (DNA): TGTGCCAGCTCACCAAAGGTCCTAAGCGGGAGTTTCAATGAGCAGTTCTTC. Its protein product is CASSPKVLSGSFNEQFF.

The rearrangement joins TRBV14 to TRBJ2-1; 8 nucleotides match TRBD2. V dropped 1 base and J dropped 7; count of bases not matched to a gene: 6. The CDR3 runs to 15 residues. From germline, CDR1 is SGHDN and CDR2 FVKESK. The CDR3 sequence is CASSQAGGPSNEQFF. CDR3 nucleotide sequence: TGTGCCAGCAGCCAAGCGGGAGGGCCTTCGAATGAGCAGTTCTTC.

The gene calls are TRBV11-3 and TRBJ2-1, with TRBD2 matching 9 bases. V lost 5 bases and J lost 9; bases outside the gene matches: 14. This CDR3 is built from 16 residues. Germline CDR1 and CDR2: SGHNT and YENEEA. CDR3 sequence (DNA): TGTGCCAGCAGCCCAGGGGGGCGGGAGGGCCGGGGTGAGCAGTTCTTC. Translating it yields CASSPGGREGRGEQFF.

The chain uses TRBV10-1 and TRBJ1-4; a possible D gene is TRBD1 (5 bases). V was cut by 2 bases and J by 4 bases, with 11 bases left in between. Germline V gene lookup returns CDR1 WNHNN and CDR2 SYGVQD (reference sequence). The CDR3 is 15 residues long. The CDR3 here is CASSETTELNEKLFF. CDR3 DNA: TGCGCCAGCAGTGAGACGACAGAACTTAATGAAAAACTGTTTTTT.

This clone has only a few counts. V is TRBV19 and J is TRBJ1-1; D is undetermined. Between the trimmed V and J ends, which lost 3 bases and 4 bases, there was a span of 9 bases. Germline V CDR1 and CDR2: LNHDA, SQIVND (reference sequence). This CDR3 contains 13 residues. Here the CDR3 DNA reads TGTGCCAGTAGTATGGTGCGTACCACTGAAGCTTTCTTT. It specifies CASSMVRTTEAFF.

V and J are TRBV19 and TRBJ1-4, with 9 bases fitting TRBD1. Losses at the gene ends were 3 bases for V and 7 bases for J; bases not matched to a gene: 12. Germline V lookup: CDR1 LNHDA, CDR2 SQIVND (reference sequence). CDR3 length: 17 amino acids. For the CDR3, the DNA is TGTGCCAGTAGTATCGCCCCCGGACAGGGGATGGGTGAAAAACTGTTTTTT. Its translation is CASSIAPGQGMGEKLFF.

The genes are TRBV5-1 and TRBJ2-3, with TRBD2 as a possible D gene (6 bases). CDR1 SGHRS and CDR2 YFSETQ come from the germline V gene. Trimming shortened V by 0 bases and J by 2 bases, and 13 bases separated the two germline ends. This CDR3 has 16 residues. The CDR3 here is CASSLGLLRDTDTQYF. For the CDR3, the DNA is TGCGCCAGCAGCTTGGGGCTTCTGCGGGACACAGATACGCAGTATTTT. Supplemented by reference TRBV5-1 and TRBJ2-3, the full variable domain reads KAGVTQTPRYLIKTRGQQVTLSCSPISGHRSVSWYQQTPGQGLQFLFEYFSETQRNKGNFPGRFSGRQFSNSRSEMNVSTLELGDSALYLCASSLGLLRDTDTQYFGPGTRLTVL.

The chain joins TRBV21-1 to TRBJ2-7; the table's D call, TRBD2, was not checked against the DNA. TRBV21-1 corresponds to a pseudogene. This CDR3 region has 16 residues. This CDR3 reads CASSQGGQRETYEQYV. The CDR3 DNA reads TGTGCCAGCAGCCAAGGGGGGCAGCGGGAAACCTACGAGCAGTACGTC.

This sequence joins TRBV9 and TRBJ1-2; D might be TRBD1 (6 bases). Trimming cost V 4 bases and J 4 bases, with 14 bases left between them. Germline CDR1 reads SGDLS; CDR2 reads YYNGEE. The CDR3 consists of 14 residues. The DNA for the CDR3 is TGTGCCAGCAGCTTACCGGGGGGGGCCTATGGCTACACCTTC. It translates to CASSLPGGAYGYTF.

This clone was counted once. The rearrangement joins TRBV7-2 to TRBJ2-5; D gene ambiguous. The germline V gene encodes CDR1 SGHTA and CDR2 FQGNSA. This CDR3 region has 14 residues. Between the trimmed V and J ends, which lost 2 bases and 1 base, there was a span of 8 bases. The CDR3 sequence: CASSLQAFQETQYF. DNA of the CDR3: TGTGCCAGCAGCTTACAAGCTTTCCAAGAGACCCAGTACTTC.

The rearrangement joins TRBV15 to TRBJ2-1; 7 bases are a match to TRBD2. From germline, CDR1 is LNHNV and CDR2 YYDKDF (reference sequence). V lost 6 bases, J lost 0 bases, and 5 bases stayed unmatched. This CDR3 has 15 residues. CDR3 region: CATRTKRDSYNEQFF. For the CDR3, the DNA is TGTGCCACCAGGACGAAGCGGGACTCCTACAATGAGCAGTTCTTC.

The CDR3 coding sequence is TGTGCCAGCAGCTTATTAGGCGGATACACAGATACGCAGTATTTT. The encoded protein is CASSLLGGYTDTQYF. The chain has TRBV11-3 and TRBJ2-3; D is undetermined. V lost 2 bases and J 2 bases, leaving 11 bases between the germline ends. The CDR3 runs 15 residues. Per germline, CDR1 SGHNT and CDR2 YENEEA.

This clone has just a few counts. V and J are TRBV4-3 and TRBJ1-4, with D maybe TRBD1 (5 bases). The CDR3 is 15 residues long. Germline CDR1 LGHNA, CDR2 YSLEER. V lost 6 bases, J lost 5 bases, and 16 bases lay in between. The DNA for the CDR3 is TGCGCCAGCAGAAGGGGCCTCCGGGGGAATGAAAAACTGTTTTTT. Translation: CASRRGLRGNEKLFF.